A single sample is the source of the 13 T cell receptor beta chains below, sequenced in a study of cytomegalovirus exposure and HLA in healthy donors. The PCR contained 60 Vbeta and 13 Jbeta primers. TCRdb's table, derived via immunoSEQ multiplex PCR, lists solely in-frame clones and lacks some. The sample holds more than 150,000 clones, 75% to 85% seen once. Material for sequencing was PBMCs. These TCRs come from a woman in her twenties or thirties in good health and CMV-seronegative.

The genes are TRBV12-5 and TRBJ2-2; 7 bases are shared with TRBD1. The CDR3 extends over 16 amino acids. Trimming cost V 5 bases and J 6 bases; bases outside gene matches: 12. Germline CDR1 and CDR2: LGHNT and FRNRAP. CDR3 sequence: CASGLELRQGAGELFF. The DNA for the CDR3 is TGTGCTAGTGGTCTAGAACTCAGACAGGGAGCCGGGGAGCTGTTTTTT.

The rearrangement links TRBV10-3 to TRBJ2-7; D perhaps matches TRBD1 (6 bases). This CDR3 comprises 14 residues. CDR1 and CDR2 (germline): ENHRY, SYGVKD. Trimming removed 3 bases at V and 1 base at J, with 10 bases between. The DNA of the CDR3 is TGTGCCATCAGTGAACCAGGACAGTCCTACGAGCAGTACTTC. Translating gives CAISEPGQSYEQYF.

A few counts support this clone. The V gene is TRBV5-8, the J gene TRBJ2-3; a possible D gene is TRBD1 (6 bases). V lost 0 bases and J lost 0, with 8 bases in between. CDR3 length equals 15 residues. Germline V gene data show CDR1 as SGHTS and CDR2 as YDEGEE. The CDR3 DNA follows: TGTGCCAGCAGCTTGGGACAGGCTAGCACAGATACGCAGTATTTT. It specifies CASSLGQASTDTQYF.

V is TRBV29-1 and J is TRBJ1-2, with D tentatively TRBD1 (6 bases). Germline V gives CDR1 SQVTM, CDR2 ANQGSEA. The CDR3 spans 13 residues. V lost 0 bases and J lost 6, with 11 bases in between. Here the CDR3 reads CSVEERGANGYTF. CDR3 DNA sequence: TGCAGCGTTGAAGAACGGGGGGCGAATGGCTACACCTTC.

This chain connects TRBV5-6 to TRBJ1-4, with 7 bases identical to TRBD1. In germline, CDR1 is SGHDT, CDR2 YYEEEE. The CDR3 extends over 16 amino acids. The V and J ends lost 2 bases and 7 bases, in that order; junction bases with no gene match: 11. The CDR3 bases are TGTGCCAGCAGCTTAGGCCAGGGGGGAGGCAGTGAAAAACTGTTTTTT. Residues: CASSLGQGGGSEKLFF.

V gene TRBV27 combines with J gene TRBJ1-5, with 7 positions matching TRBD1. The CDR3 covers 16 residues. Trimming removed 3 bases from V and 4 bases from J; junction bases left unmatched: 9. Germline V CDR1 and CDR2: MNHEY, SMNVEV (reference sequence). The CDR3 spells CASSLSKTGRNQPQHF. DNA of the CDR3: TGTGCCAGCAGTTTGAGTAAGACAGGGAGGAATCAGCCCCAGCATTTT.

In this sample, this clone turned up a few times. The CDR3 DNA reads TGTGCCAGCAGCTTAGGGCAGGGGACCAACACTGAAGCTTTCTTT. This codes for CASSLGQGTNTEAFF. The chain links TRBV7-9 to TRBJ1-1, with D maybe TRBD1 (6 bases). The germline V and J ends were trimmed by 1 base and 2 bases, with 11 bases remaining between them. This CDR3 is 15 amino acids long. Germline V gene data show CDR1 as SEHNR and CDR2 as FQNEAQ (reference sequence).

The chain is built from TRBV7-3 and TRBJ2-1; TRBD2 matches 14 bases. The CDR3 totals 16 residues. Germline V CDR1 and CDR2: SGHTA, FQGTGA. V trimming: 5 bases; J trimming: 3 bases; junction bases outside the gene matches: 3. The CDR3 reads CASSKGLAGGYNEQFF. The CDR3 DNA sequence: TGTGCCAGCAGCAAAGGACTAGCGGGGGGCTACAATGAGCAGTTCTTC.

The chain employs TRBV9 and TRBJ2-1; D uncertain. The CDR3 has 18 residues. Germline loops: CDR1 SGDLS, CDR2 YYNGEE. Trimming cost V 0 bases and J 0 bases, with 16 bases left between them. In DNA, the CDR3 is TGTGCCAGCAGCGTAGGGATTGGTAGTACTAACTCCTACAATGAGCAGTTCTTC. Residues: CASSVGIGSTNSYNEQFF.

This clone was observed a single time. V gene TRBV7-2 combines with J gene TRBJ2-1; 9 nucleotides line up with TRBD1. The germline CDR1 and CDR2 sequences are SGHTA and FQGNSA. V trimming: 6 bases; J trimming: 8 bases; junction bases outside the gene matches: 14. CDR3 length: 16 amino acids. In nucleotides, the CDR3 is TGTGCCAGCAGACTGGGCCCCGGGACAGGGTTCCATGAGCAGTTCTTC. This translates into CASRLGPGTGFHEQFF.

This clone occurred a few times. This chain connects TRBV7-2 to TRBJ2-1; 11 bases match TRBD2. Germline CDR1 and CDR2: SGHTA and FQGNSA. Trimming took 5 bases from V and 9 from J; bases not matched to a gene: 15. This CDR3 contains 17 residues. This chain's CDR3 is CASSHLLAGDPPGEQFF. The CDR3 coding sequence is TGTGCCAGCAGCCACTTACTAGCGGGAGACCCCCCTGGTGAGCAGTTCTTC.

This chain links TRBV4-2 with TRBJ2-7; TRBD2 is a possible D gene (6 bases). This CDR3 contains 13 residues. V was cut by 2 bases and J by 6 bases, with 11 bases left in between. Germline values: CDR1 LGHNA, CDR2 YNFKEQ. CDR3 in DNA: TGTGCCAGCAGCCAACTTGGAGCGGGCGAGCAGTACTTC. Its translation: CASSQLGAGEQYF.

The CDR3 loop is CASREGQGVPYEQYF. The CDR3 nucleotides are TGTGCCAGCAGGGAAGGACAGGGGGTACCCTACGAGCAGTACTTC. The chain couples TRBV28 to TRBJ2-7; 10 bases align to TRBD1. The CDR3 contains 15 residues. Trimming removed 6 bases from V and 2 bases from J; junction bases left unmatched: 7. Germline values: CDR1 MDHEN, CDR2 SYDVKM.